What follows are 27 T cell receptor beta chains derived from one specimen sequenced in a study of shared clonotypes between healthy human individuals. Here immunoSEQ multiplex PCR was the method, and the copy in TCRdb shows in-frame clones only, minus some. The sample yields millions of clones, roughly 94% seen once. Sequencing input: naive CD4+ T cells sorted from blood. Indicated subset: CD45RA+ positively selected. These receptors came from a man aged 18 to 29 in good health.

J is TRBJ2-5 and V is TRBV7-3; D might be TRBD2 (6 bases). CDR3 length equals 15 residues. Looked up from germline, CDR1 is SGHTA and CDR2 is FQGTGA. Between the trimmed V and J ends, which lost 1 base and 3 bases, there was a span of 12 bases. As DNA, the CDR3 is TGTGCCAGCAGCTTAATCCCGGGGGACGAAGAGACCCAGTACTTC. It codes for CASSLIPGDEETQYF.

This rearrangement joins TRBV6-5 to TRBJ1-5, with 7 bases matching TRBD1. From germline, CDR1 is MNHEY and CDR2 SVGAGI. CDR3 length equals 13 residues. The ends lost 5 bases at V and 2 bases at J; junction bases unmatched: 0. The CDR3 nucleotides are TGTGCCAGCAGTCAGGGGGGCAATCAGCCCCAGCATTTT. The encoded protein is CASSQGGNQPQHF.

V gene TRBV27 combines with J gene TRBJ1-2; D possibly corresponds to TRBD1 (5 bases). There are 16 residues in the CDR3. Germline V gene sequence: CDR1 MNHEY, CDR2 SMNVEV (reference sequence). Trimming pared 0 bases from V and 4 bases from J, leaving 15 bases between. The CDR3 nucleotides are TGTGCCAGCAGTTTATCGGGGAGGGGCCTTGGCTATGGCTACACCTTC. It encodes CASSLSGRGLGYGYTF.

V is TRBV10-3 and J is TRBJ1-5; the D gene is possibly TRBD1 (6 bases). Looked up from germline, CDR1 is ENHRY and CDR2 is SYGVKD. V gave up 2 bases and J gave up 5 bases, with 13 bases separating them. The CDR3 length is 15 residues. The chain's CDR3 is CAISEALDSHQPQHF. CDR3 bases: TGTGCCATCAGTGAGGCCTTGGACAGTCATCAGCCCCAGCATTTT.

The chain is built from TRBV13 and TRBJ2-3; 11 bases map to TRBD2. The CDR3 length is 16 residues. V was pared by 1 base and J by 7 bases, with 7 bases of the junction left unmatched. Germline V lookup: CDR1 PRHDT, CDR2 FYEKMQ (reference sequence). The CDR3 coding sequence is TGTGCCAGCAGCTTAGATACTAGCGGGAGTATGAATACGCAGTATTTT. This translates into CASSLDTSGSMNTQYF.

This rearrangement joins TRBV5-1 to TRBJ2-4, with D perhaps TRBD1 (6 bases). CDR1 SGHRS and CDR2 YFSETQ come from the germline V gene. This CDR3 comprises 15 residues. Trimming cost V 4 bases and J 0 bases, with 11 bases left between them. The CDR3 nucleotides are TGCGCCAGCAGCCAAGGGGACACAGCCAAAAACATTCAGTACTTC. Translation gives CASSQGDTAKNIQYF. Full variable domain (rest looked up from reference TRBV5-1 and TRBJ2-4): KAGVTQTPRYLIKTRGQQVTLSCSPISGHRSVSWYQQTPGQGLQFLFEYFSETQRNKGNFPGRFSGRQFSNSRSEMNVSTLELGDSALYLCASSQGDTAKNIQYFGAGTRLSVL.

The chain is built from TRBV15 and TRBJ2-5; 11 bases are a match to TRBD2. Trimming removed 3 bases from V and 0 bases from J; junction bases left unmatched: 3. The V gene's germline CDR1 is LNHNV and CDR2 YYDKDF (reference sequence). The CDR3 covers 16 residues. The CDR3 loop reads CATSSGTSGYQETQYF. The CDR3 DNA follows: TGTGCCACCAGCAGCGGGACTAGCGGCTACCAAGAGACCCAGTACTTC.

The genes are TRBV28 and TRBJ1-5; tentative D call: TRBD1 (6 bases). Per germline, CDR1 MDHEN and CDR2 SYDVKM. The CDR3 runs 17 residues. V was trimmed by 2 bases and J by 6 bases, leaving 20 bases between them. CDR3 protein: CASSLGTGPRGPQPQHF. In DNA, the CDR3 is TGTGCCAGCAGTTTAGGTACAGGGCCTAGGGGACCTCAGCCCCAGCATTTT. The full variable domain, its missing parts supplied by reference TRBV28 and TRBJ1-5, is DVKVTQSSRYLVKRTGEKVFLECVQDMDHENMFWYRQDPGLGLRLIYFSYDVKMKEKGDIPEGYSVSREKKERFSLILESASTNQTSMYLCASSLGTGPRGPQPQHFGDGTRLSIL.

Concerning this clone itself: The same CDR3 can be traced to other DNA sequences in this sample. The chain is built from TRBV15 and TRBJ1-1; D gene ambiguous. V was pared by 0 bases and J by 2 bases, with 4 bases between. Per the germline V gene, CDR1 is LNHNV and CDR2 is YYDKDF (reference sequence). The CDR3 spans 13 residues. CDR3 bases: TGTGCCACCAGCAGAGATTTAAACACTGAAGCTTTCTTT. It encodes CATSRDLNTEAFF.

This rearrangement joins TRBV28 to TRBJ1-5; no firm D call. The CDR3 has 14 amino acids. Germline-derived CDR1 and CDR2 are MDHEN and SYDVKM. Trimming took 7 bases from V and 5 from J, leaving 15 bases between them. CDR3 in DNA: TGTGCCAGCAAGAGTCTCGCGGCAGATCAGCCCCAGCATTTT. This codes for CASKSLAADQPQHF.

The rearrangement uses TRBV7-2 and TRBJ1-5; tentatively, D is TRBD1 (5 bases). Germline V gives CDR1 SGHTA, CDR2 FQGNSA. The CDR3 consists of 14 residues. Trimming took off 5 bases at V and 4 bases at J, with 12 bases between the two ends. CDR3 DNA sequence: TGTGCCAGCAGCCCTTCGGGGCTAAATCAGCCCCAGCATTTT. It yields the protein CASSPSGLNQPQHF. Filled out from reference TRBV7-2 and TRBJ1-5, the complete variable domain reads GAGVSQSPSNKVTEKGKDVELRCDPISGHTALYWYRQSLGQGLEFLIYFQGNSAPDKSGLPSDRFSAERTGGSVSTLTIQRTQQEDSAVYLCASSPSGLNQPQHFGDGTRLSIL.

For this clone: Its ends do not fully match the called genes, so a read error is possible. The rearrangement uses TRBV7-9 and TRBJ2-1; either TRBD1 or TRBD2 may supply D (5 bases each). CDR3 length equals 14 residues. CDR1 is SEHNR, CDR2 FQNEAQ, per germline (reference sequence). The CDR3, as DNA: TGTGCCAGCAGCTTAGACGAGTTGGAAGGGGACCGAGTCTTC. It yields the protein CASSLDELEGDRVF.

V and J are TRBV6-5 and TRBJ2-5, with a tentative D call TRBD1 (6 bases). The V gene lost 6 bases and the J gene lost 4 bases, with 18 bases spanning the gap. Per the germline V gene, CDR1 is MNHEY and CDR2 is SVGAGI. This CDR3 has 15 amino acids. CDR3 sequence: CASRIFSQGRETQYF. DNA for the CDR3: TGTGCCAGCAGAATCTTTTCACAGGGTAGAGAGACCCAGTACTTC.

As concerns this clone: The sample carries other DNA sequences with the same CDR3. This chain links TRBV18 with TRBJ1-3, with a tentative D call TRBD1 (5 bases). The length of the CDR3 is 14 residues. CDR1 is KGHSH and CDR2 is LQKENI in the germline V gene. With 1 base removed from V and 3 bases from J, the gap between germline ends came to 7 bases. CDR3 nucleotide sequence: TGTGCCAGCTCACCACAGGGGTTTGGAAACACCATATATTTT. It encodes CASSPQGFGNTIYF.

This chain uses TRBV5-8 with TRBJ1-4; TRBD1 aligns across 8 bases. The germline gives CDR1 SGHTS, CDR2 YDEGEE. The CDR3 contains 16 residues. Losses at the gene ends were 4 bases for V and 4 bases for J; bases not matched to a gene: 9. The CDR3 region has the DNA TGTGCCAGCAGCCTGACCAGGGGGCTGGTTAATGAAAAACTGTTTTTT. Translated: CASSLTRGLVNEKLFF.

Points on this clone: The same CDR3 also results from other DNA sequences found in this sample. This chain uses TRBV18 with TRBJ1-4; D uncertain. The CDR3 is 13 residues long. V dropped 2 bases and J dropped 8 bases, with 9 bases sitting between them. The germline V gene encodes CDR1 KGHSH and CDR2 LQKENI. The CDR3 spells CASSPGGSEKLFF. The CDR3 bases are TGTGCCAGCTCACCAGGAGGTTCCGAAAAACTGTTTTTT.

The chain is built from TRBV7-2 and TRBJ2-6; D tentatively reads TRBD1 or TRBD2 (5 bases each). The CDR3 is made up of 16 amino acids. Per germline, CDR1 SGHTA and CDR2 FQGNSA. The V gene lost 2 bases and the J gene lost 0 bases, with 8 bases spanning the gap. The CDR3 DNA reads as TGTGCCAGCAGCTTACGAGGGACCTCTGGGGCCAACGTCCTGACTTTC. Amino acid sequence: CASSLRGTSGANVLTF. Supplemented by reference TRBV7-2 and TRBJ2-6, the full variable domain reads GAGVSQSPSNKVTEKGKDVELRCDPISGHTALYWYRQSLGQGLEFLIYFQGNSAPDKSGLPSDRFSAERTGGSVSTLTIQRTQQEDSAVYLCASSLRGTSGANVLTFGAGSRLTVL.

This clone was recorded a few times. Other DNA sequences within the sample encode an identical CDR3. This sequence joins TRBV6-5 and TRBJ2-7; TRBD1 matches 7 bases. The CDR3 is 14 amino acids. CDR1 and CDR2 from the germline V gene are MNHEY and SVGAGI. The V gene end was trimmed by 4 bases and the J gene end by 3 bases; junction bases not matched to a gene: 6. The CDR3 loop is CASSFRTGHYEQYF. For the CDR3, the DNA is TGTGCCAGCAGTTTTCGGACAGGACACTACGAGCAGTACTTC.

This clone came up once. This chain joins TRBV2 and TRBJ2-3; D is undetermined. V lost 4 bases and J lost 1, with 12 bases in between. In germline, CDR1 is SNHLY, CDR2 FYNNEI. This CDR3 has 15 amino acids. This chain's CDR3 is CASSAETPGTDTQYF. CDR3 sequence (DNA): TGTGCCAGCAGTGCAGAGACCCCGGGCACAGATACGCAGTATTTT.

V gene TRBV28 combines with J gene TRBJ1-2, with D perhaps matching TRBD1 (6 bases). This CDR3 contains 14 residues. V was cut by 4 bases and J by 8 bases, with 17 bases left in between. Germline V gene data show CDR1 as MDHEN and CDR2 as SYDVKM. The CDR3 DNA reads TGTGCCAGCAGTTGGGGGGGCAGGGTCGCCGGCTACACCTTC. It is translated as CASSWGGRVAGYTF.

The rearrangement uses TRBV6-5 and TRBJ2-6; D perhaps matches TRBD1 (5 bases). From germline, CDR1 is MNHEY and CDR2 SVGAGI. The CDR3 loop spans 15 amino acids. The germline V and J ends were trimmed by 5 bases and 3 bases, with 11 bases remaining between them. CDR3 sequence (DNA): TGTGCCAGCAGTCGAAGGACAAGTGGGGCCAACGTCCTGACTTTC. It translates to CASSRRTSGANVLTF.

The CDR3, as DNA: TGTGCCAGCGGTGGTGGGGTCGGGGAGCTGTTTTTT. Encoded protein: CASGGGVGELFF. The chain is built from TRBV2 and TRBJ2-2; no definite D call. The CDR3 runs to 12 residues. The V and J ends lost 8 bases and 7 bases respectively, with 11 bases between them. The V gene's germline CDR1 is SNHLY and CDR2 FYNNEI.

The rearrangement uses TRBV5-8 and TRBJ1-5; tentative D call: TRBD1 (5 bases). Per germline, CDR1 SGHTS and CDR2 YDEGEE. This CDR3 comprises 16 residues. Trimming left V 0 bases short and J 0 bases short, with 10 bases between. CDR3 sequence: CASSLGGRYSNQPQHF. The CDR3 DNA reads TGTGCCAGCAGCTTGGGGGGCAGATATAGCAATCAGCCCCAGCATTTT.

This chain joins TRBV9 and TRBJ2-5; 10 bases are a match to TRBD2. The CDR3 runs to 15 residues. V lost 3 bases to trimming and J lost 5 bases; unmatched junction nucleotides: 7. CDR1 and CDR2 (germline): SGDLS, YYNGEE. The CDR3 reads CASSAALAGVETQYF. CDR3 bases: TGTGCCAGCAGCGCCGCCCTAGCGGGGGTGGAGACCCAGTACTTC. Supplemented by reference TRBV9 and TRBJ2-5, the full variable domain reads DSGVTQTPKHLITATGQRVTLRCSPRSGDLSVYWYQQSLDQGLQFLIQYYNGEERAKGNILERFSAQQFPDLHSELNLSSLELGDSALYFCASSAALAGVETQYFGPGTRLLVL.

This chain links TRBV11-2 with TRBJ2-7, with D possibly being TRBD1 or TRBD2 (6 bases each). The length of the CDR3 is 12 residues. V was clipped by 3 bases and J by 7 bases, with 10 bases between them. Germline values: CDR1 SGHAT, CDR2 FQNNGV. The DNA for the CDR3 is TGTGCCAGCAGCTTGGGGGGCTGGGAGCAGTACTTC. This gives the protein CASSLGGWEQYF.

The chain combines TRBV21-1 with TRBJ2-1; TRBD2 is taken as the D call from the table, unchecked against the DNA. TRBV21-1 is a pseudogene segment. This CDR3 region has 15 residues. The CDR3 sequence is CASSKEEIRNNEQFF. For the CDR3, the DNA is TGTGCCAGCAGCAAAGAGGAGATTCGGAACAATGAGCAGTTCTTC.

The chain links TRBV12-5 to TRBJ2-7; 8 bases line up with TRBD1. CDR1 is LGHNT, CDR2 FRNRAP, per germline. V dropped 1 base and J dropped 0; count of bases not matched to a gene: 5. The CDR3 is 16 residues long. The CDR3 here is CASGLADGQGSYEQYF. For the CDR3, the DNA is TGTGCTAGTGGTTTGGCAGATGGACAGGGCTCCTACGAGCAGTACTTC.